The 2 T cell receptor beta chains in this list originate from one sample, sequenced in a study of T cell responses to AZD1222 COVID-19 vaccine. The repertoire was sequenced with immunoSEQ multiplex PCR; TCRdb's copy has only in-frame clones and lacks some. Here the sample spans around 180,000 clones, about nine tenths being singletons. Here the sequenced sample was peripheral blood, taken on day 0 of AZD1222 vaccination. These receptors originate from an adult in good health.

The CDR3 sequence: CASSSLLGQPSNQETQYF. In DNA form, the CDR3 reads TGTGCCAGCAGCTCTTTATTGGGACAGCCCTCCAACCAAGAGACCCAGTACTTC. The chain couples TRBV5-6 to TRBJ2-5; 7 nucleotides align to TRBD1. CDR3 length: 18 residues. Germline CDR1 and CDR2: SGHDT and YYEEEE. V lost 3 bases to trimming and J lost 0 bases; unmatched junction nucleotides: 14.

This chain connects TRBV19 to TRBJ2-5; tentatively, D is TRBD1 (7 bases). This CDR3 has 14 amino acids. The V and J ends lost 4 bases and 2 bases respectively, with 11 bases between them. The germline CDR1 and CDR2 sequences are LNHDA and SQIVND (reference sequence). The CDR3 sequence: CASSKAGQQETQYF. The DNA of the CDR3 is TGTGCCAGTAGTAAGGCGGGACAGCAAGAGACCCAGTACTTC.